This TCR beta chain was sequenced for a study of control samples from healthy donors and cancer patients. Profiled with immunoSEQ multiplex PCR; TCRdb holds only in-frame clones, not every one. The profile shows about 150,000 clones, roughly 92% of them singletons. V lost 1 base and J lost 3, with 6 bases in between. The CDR3 is made up of 14 amino acids. Germline V lookup: CDR1 LGHNA, CDR2 YNFKEQ. The sequence derives from a woman aged 25 to 45 in good health. This chain joins TRBV4-2 and TRBJ2-2; D possibly matches TRBD1 or TRBD2 (5 bases each). The sample comprised blood. CDR3 amino acids: CASSQGDDTGELFF. DNA for the CDR3: TGTGCCAGCAGCCAAGGGGACGACACCGGGGAGCTGTTTTTT.